The T cell receptor (beta chain) under discussion was sequenced for a study of CD8 T cells in ankylosing spondylitis. Study results and limitations: Ankylosing spondylitis blood seemed to carry a telltale TCR beta motif made of eight highly homologous variants.

Germline V gives CDR1 SGHVS, CDR2 FNYEAQ. This CDR3 region has 13 residues. V lost 2 bases and J lost 4, with 9 bases in between. A note on this clonotype: Its target is not known.

TCRdb re-derived calls from the 5' RACE reads in MiXCR, one entry per CDR3 protein. The data hold 400,000 or so distinct CDR3 sequences, with 25% to 30% observed a single time. The source material was blood, either unsorted or a sorted T cell fraction (not recorded which). The J gene is TRBJ2-7, the V gene TRBV7-6; D is possibly TRBD2 (5 bases). The sequence was collected from a male donor with ankylosing spondylitis. The CDR3 region has the DNA TGTGCCAGCAGCTTATCGCCGGGATACGAGCAGTACTTC. This codes for CASSLSPGYEQYF.